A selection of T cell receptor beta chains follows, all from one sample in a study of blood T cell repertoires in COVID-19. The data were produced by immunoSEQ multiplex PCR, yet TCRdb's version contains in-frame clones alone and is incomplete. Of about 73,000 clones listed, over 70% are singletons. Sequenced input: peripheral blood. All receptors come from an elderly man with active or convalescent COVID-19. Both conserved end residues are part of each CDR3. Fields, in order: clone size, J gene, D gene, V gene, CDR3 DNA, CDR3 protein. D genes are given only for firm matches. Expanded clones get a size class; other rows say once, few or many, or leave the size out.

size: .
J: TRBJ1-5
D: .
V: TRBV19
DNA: TGTGCCAGTAGTATCCGAGCCGTGAGCAATCAGCCCCAGCATTTT
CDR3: CASSIRAVSNQPQHF

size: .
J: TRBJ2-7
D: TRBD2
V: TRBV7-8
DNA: TGTGCCAGCAGCAGGGACAGCGGGAGGGCCGGGGAGCAGTACTTC
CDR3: CASSRDSGRAGEQYF

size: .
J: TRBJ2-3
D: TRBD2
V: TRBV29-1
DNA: TGCAGCGTGGAATCTAGCGGGGGGGCGGGGACGCAGTATTTT
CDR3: CSVESSGGAGTQYF

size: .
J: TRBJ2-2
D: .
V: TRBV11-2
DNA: TGTGCCAGCAGCCAAAGAGGGTACCCGAGCGTCACCGGGGAGCTGTTTTTT
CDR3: CASSQRGYPSVTGELFF

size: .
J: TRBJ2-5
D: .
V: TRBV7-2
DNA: TGTGCCAGCAGCTTGGTGGGGGGGGGCCTAGAGACCCAGTACTTC
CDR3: CASSLVGGGLETQYF

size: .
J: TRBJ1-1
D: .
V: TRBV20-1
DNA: TGCAGTGCTGAAGAGGGTACTGAAGCTTTCTTT
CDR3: CSAEEGTEAFF

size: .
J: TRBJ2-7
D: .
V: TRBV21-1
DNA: TGTGCCAGCAGCAAACTAGCGGGGTTCGACGAGCAGTACTTC
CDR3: CASSKLAGFDEQYF

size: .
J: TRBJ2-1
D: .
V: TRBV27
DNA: TGTGCCAGCAGAGCTAGAGAACCCTACAATGAGCAGTTCTTC
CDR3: CASRAREPYNEQFF

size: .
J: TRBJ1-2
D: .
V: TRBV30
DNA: TGTGCCTGGAGGGGACATATAGGCTATGGCTACACCTTC
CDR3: CAWRGHIGYGYTF

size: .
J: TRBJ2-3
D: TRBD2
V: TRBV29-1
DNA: TGCAGCGTTGAAAAAGCCGGGACTAGCGGTTCAGATACGCAGTATTTT
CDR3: CSVEKAGTSGSDTQYF

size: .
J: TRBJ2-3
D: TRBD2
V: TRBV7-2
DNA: TGTGCCAGCGGTAGCGGGGGGAATACGCAGTATTTT
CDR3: CASGSGGNTQYF

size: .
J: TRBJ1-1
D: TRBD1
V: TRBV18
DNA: TGTGCCAGCTCACCACCGGGGACAGGGGCTGAAGCTTTCTTT
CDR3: CASSPPGTGAEAFF

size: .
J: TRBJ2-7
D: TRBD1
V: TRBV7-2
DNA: TGTGCCAGCAGCTCCGGCGGCAGGGACAGGGGGGGGTACGAGCAGTACTTC
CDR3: CASSSGGRDRGGYEQYF

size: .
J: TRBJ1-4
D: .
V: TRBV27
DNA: TGTGCCAGCAGTTTAGTGTCCGCAGGTCGTGAAAAACTGTTTTTT
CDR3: CASSLVSAGREKLFF

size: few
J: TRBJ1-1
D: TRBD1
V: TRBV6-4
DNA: TGTGCCAGCAGGACGGACAGGGTCGGCACTGAAGCTTTCTTT
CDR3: CASRTDRVGTEAFF

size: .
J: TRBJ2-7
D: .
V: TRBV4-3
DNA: TGCGCCAGCAGCCAAGACTGGCAGGGGTCACTCGAGCAGTACTTC
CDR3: CASSQDWQGSLEQYF

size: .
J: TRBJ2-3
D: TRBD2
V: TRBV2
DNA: TGTGCCAGCAGCCCCGATGGTGCGGGGGGGGCCTTCGGAGATACGCAGTATTTT
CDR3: CASSPDGAGGAFGDTQYF

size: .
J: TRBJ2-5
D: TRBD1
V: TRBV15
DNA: TGTGCCACCAGCAGAGGGGGGACAGGGGGCGGAGAGACCCAGTACTTC
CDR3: CATSRGGTGGGETQYF

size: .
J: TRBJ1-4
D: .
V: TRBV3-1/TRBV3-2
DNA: TGTGCCAGCAGCCAAGCCCCGGGTGACAGGTTGGGTGAAAAACTGTTTTTT
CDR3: CASSQAPGDRLGEKLFF

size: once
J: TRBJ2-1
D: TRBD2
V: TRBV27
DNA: TGTGCCAGCCGCATTGTTACTAGCGGGAGTAATGAGCAGTTCTTC
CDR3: CASRIVTSGSNEQFF

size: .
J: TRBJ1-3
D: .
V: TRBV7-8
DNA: TGTGCCAGCAGCTTATCCAGGGTTGGAAACACCATATATTTT
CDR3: CASSLSRVGNTIYF

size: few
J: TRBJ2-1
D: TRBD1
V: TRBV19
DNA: TGTGCCAGTAGTACCCGGCAGGGGGCTTCCTACAATGAGCAGTTCTTC
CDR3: CASSTRQGASYNEQFF

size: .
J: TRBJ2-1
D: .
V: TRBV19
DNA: TGTGCCACCACAAAATTAGCCTCCACCTACAATGAGCAGTTCTTC
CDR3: CATTKLASTYNEQFF

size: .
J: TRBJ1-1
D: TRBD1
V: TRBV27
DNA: TGTGCCAGCAGTCCCGAGGGCAGGGGGTTTATGAACACTGAAGCTTTCTTT
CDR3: CASSPEGRGFMNTEAFF

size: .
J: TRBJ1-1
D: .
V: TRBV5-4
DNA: TGTGCCAGCAGCCCCGGCAGGCGTACTGAAGCTTTCTTT
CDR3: CASSPGRRTEAFF

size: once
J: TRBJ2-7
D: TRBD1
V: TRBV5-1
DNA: TGCGCCAGCAGCCTACAGGGGGGAGTCTACGAGCAGTACTTC
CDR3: CASSLQGGVYEQYF

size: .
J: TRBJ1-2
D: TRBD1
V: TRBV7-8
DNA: TGTGCCAGCAGCCCAGGGACAGGGAATAACTATGGCTACACCTTC
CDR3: CASSPGTGNNYGYTF

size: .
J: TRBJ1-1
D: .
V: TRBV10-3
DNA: TGTGCCATCAGTGAGTCGATATCTCCGGCGGGGTCAGCTTTCTTT
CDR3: CAISESISPAGSAFF

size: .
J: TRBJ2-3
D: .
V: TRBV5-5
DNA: TGTGCCAGCAGCCGACAAGTTGGGGCGTGGGCAGATACGCAGTATTTT
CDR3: CASSRQVGAWADTQYF

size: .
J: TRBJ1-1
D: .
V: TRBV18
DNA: TGTGCCAGCTCACGCCAGGACACTGAAGCTTTCTTT
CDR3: CASSRQDTEAFF

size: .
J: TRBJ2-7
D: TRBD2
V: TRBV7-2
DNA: TGTGCCAGCAGCTTAGTGGGAGGGAGCTCCTACGAGCAGTACTTC
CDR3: CASSLVGGSSYEQYF

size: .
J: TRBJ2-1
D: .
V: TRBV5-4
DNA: TGTGCCAGCAGCTTGTGGAGGTTAGCGGCCCACAATGAGCAGTTCTTC
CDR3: CASSLWRLAAHNEQFF

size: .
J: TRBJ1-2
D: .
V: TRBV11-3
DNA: TGTGCCAGCAGCTTAGGGGGGCAAAGCTATGGCTACACCTTC
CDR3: CASSLGGQSYGYTF

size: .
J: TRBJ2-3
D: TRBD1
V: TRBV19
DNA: TGTGCCAGTAGTATAGGGGGACAGGGCACAGATACGCAGTATTTT
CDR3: CASSIGGQGTDTQYF

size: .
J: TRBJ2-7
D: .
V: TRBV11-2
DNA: TGTGCCAGCAGCTTAGGTCTAGGGGACAACTACGAGCAGTACTTC
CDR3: CASSLGLGDNYEQYF

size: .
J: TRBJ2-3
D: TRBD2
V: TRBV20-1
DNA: TGCAGTGCTAGTACTAGCGGGAGGGTTCCAGATACGCAGTATTTT
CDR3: CSASTSGRVPDTQYF

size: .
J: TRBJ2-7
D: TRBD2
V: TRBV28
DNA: TGTGCCAGCAGGCCTCTAGCGGGAGAATCCGAGCAGTACTTC
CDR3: CASRPLAGESEQYF

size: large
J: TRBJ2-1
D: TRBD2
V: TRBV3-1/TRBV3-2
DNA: TGTGCCAGCAGCCTCCGGTGGCTAGCGGGAGTTAATGAGCAGTTCTTC
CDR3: CASSLRWLAGVNEQFF

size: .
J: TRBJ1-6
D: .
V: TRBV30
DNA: TGTGCCTGGAGTGTAAGGGACACTAATTCACCCCTCCACTTT
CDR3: CAWSVRDTNSPLHF

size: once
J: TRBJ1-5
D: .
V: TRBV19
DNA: TGTGCCAGTAGTAAGAGGGATGGGCGTTTTCTGCCCCAGCATTTT
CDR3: CASSKRDGRFLPQHF

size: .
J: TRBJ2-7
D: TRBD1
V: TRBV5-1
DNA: TGCGCCAGCAGCTTGGCCCAGGGGGCCTACGAGCAGTACTTC
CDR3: CASSLAQGAYEQYF

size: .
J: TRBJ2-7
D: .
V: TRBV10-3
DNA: TGTGCCATCAGTTCCCCGCGGGTTTACGAGCAGTACTTC
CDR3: CAISSPRVYEQYF

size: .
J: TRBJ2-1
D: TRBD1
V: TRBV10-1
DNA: TGCGCCAGCAGTGAGTCAGGACAGGGAAAGGGTGAGCAGTTCTTC
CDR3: CASSESGQGKGEQFF

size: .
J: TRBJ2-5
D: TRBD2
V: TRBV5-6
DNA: TGTGCCAGCAGCTTATCAGCGGGGGGGTGGTACTTC
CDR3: CASSLSAGGWYF

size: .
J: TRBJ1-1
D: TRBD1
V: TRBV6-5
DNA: TGTGCCAGCAGTTCCCGCCACAGGGGGAACACTGAAGCTTTCTTT
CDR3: CASSSRHRGNTEAFF

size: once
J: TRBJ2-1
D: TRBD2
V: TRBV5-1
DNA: TGCGCCAGCAGCCCACTAGCGGGAGTTGGGAATGAGCAGTTCTTC
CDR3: CASSPLAGVGNEQFF

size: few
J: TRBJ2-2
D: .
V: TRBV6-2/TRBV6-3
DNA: TGTGCCAGCAGTTACATCGGGTTAGCCGGGGAGCTGTTTTTT
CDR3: CASSYIGLAGELFF

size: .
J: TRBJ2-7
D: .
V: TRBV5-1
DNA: TGCGCCAGCAGCTTGGGATTTCAGGCCCGTACTACACGGGGCGAGCAGTACTTC
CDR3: CASSLGFQARTTRGEQYF

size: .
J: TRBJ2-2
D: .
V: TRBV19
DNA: TGTGCCAGCGAGGGCTGGCAGGAGAACACCGGGGAGCTGTTTTTT
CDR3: CASEGWQENTGELFF

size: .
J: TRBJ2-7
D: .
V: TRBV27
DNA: TGTGCCAGCAGTTCCACTGCAGGGGTCCCCTACGAGCAGTACTTC
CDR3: CASSSTAGVPYEQYF

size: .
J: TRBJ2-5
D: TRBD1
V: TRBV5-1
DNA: TGCGCCAGCAGCTCCAAACAGGGGTGGGAGACCCAGTACTTC
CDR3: CASSSKQGWETQYF

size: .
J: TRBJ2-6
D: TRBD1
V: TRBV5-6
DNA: TGTGCCAGCAGTCGGGACAGGGGGTTAGGGGGGGCCAACGTCCTGACTTTC
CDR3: CASSRDRGLGGANVLTF

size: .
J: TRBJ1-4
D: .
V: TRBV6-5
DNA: TGTGCCAGCAGGGACACCCATGAAAAACTGTTTTTT
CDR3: CASRDTHEKLFF